The 5 T cell receptor beta chains presented below share a single source sample, sequenced in a study of T cells of healthy individuals. TCRdb fed the 5' RACE reads into MiXCR, producing one record per CDR3 protein. The data contain 90,000 to 100,000 distinct CDR3 sequences, 15% to 20% of them singletons. The receptor set was obtained from a human donor in good health.

This sequence joins TRBV12-5 and TRBJ2-3, with 7 bases lining up with TRBD1. Germline V gene data show CDR1 as LGHNT and CDR2 as FRNRAP. The CDR3 covers 15 residues. Unmatched junction bases numbered 9, after V lost 5 bases and J lost 4 bases. The CDR3: CASGLRQGFSDTQYF. CDR3 nucleotide sequence: TGTGCTAGTGGTCTAAGACAGGGATTCTCAGATACGCAGTATTTT. The variable domain in full, with the rest retrieved from reference TRBV12-5 and TRBJ2-3, is DARVTQTPRHKVTEMGQEVTMRCQPILGHNTVFWYRQTMMQGLELLAYFRNRAPLDDSGMPKDRFSAEMPDATLATLKIQPSEPRDSAVYFCASGLRQGFSDTQYFGPGTRLTVL.

This clonotype was counted between two and nine times. The chain couples TRBV7-2 to TRBJ1-6; no clear D. The germline CDR1 and CDR2 sequences are SGHTA and FQGNSA. This CDR3 is 13 amino acids long. The germline V and J ends were trimmed by 2 bases and 11 bases, with 10 bases remaining between them. The CDR3 protein is CASSLRKETPLHF. The CDR3 nucleotides are TGTGCCAGCAGCTTACGGAAGGAAACACCCCTCCACTTT.

The chain uses TRBV20-1 and TRBJ2-1; the D is unclear. V was cut by 1 base and J by 6 bases, with 16 bases left in between. This CDR3 spans 15 amino acids. Germline V lookup: CDR1 DFQATT, CDR2 SNEGSKA (reference sequence). The CDR3 region is CSARGPLPTLNEQFF. The CDR3, as DNA: TGCAGTGCTAGAGGGCCATTGCCAACCCTCAATGAGCAGTTCTTC.

This clonotype was seen more than once but under ten times. V usage is TRBV30 and J usage is TRBJ2-3, with 11 bases matching TRBD2. The CDR3 is 19 residues long. The trim removed 0 bases at V and 6 bases at J, leaving 17 bases unmatched. The germline V gene has CDR1 GTSNPN and CDR2 SVGIG (reference sequence). CDR3 coding DNA: TGTGCCTGGAGTGTACGAGTAGCGGGGGGGCCAGTTGTGATTGATACGCAGTATTTT. Translation gives CAWSVRVAGGPVVIDTQYF. Variable domain in full (rest from reference TRBV30 and TRBJ2-3): SQTIHQWPATLVQPVGSPLSLECTVEGTSNPNLYWYRQAAGRGLQLLFYSVGIGQISSEVPQNLSASRPQDRQFILSSKKLLLSDSGFYLCAWSVRVAGGPVVIDTQYFGPGTRLTVL.

This chain connects TRBV20-1 to TRBJ2-1, with D unresolved. Germline loops: CDR1 DFQATT, CDR2 SNEGSKA (reference sequence). Trimming pared 2 bases from V and 6 bases from J, leaving 11 bases between. CDR3 size: 13 residues. In DNA, the CDR3 is TGCAGTGCTAGAAGTGGTGGTTCCAATGAGCAGTTCTTC. Residues: CSARSGGSNEQFF.